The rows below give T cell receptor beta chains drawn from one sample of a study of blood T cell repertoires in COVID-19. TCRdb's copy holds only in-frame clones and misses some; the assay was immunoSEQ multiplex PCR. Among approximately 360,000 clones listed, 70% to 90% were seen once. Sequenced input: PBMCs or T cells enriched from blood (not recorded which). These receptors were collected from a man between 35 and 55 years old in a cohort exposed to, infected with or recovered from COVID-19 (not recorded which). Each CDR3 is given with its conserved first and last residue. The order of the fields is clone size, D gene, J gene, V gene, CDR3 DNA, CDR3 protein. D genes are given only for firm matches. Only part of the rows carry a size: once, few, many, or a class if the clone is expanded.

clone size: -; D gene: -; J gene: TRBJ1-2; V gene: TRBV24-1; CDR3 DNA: TGTGCCACCAGCCGGGACACCCAGGGTGGCTACACCTTC; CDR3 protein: CATSRDTQGGYTF
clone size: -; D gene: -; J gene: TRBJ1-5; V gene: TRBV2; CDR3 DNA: TGTGCCAGCACCAGGGAGGGGAATCAGCCCCAGCATTTT; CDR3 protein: CASTREGNQPQHF
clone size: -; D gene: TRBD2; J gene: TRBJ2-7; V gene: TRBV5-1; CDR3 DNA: TGCGCCAGCAGCTCGGGACTAGTTTTCGACGAGCAGTACTTC; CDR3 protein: CASSSGLVFDEQYF
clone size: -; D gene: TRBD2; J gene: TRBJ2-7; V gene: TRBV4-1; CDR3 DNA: TGCGCCAGCAGCCAAGTCCTAGCGGGAGGAATCTACGAGCAGTACTTC; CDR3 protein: CASSQVLAGGIYEQYF
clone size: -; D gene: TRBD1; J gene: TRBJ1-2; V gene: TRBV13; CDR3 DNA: TGTGCCAGCAGACGCTCCACCCCCGGAGGGGGCGCCGGTGGCTACACCTTC; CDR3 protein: CASRRSTPGGGAGGYTF
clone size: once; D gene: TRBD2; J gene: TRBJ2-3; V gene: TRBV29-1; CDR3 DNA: TGCAGCGTTGCCCTAGCGGGAGGGGAGTATTTT; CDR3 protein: CSVALAGGEYF
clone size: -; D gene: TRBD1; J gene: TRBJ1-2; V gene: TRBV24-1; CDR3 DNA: TGTGCCACCAGTGGTTTACGCCCCGGGACAGAACACTATGGCTACACCTTC; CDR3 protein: CATSGLRPGTEHYGYTF
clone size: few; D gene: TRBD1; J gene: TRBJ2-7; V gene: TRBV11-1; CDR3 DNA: TGTGCCAGCAGCCCGAGACAGGGCAGCTCCTACGAGCAGTACTTC; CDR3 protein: CASSPRQGSSYEQYF
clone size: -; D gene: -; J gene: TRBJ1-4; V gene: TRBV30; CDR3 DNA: TGTGCCTGGGGCGGAGAGACCTTTAATGAAAAACTGTTTTTT; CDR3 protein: CAWGGETFNEKLFF
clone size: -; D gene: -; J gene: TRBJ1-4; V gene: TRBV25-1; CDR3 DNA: TGTGCCAGCAGTGATAGGGGTGGAAAACTGTTTTTT; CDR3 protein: CASSDRGGKLFF
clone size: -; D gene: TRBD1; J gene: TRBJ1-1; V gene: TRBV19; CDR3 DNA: TGTGCCAGTAGTATAGATTTGACAGGGGCGAATTTGAACACTGAAGCTTTCTTT; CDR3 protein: CASSIDLTGANLNTEAFF
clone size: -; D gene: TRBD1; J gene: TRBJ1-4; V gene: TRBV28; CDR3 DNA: TGTGCCAGCAGTCCCCAGGGGGGATTCGCTACTAATGAAAAACTGTTTTTT; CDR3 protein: CASSPQGGFATNEKLFF
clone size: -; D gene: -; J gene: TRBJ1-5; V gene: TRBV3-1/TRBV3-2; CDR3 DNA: TGTGCCAGCAGCCAATCTGGCCGGGGACTGGGACCCCAGCATTTT; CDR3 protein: CASSQSGRGLGPQHF
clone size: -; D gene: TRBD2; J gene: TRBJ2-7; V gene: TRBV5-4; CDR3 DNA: TGTGCCAGCAGCTTGGGACTAGCGGGAGTTACTTACGAGCAGTACTTC; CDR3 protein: CASSLGLAGVTYEQYF
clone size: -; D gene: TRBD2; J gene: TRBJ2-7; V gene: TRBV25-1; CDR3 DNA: TGTGCCAGCAGTGATACCCTAGCGGGAGCCAACTACGAGCAGTACTTC; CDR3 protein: CASSDTLAGANYEQYF
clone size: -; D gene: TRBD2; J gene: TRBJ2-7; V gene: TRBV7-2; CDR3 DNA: TGTGCCAGCAGCTTTTTAACTAGCGGGAGCTACGAGCAGTACTTC; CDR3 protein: CASSFLTSGSYEQYF
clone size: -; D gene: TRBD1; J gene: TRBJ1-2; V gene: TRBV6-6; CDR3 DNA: TGTGCCAGCAGCCACTTCGACAGGGACCGAGGCTACACCTTC; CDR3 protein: CASSHFDRDRGYTF
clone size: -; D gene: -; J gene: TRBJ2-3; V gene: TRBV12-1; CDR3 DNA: TGTGCCAGCAGCTCCGTTTCCGGGACAGACACAGATACGCAGTATTTT; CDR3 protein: CASSSVSGTDTDTQYF
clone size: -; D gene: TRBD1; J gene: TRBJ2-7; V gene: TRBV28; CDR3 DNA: TGTGCCAGCAGTTTATACTGGACAGGGGTGATCCACGAGCAGTACTTC; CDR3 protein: CASSLYWTGVIHEQYF
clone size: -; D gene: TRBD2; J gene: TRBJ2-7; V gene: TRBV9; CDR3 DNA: TGTGCCAGCAGCCCAGCCGGGACTAGCGGCTCCTACGAGCAGTACTTC; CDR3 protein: CASSPAGTSGSYEQYF
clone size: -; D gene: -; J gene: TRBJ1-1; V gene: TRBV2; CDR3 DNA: TGTGCCAGCAGTGAACAGGGCCCCCCGAACACTGAAGCTTTCTTT; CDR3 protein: CASSEQGPPNTEAFF
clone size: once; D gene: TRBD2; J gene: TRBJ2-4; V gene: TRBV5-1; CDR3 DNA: TGCGCCAGCAGCTACTACCGTGCGGGAGAGGACATTCAGTACTTC; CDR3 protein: CASSYYRAGEDIQYF
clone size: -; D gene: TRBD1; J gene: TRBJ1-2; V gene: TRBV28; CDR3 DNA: TGTGCCAGCAGTTGGGGGACAGGGTTTCCTGGCTACACCTTC; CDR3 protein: CASSWGTGFPGYTF
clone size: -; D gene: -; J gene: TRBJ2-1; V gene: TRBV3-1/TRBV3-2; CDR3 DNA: TGTGCCAGCAGCCAAGTCTTCGGGAATGAGCAGTTCTTC; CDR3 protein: CASSQVFGNEQFF
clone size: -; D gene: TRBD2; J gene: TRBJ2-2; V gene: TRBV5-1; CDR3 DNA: TGCGCCAGCAGCACGACTAGCGGGAGGGCCACCGGGGAGCTGTTTTTT; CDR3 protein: CASSTTSGRATGELFF
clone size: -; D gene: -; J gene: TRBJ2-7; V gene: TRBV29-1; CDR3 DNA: TGCAGCGCCCAGAAGGGGGCTGGGGGGTACGAGCAGTACTTC; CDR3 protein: CSAQKGAGGYEQYF
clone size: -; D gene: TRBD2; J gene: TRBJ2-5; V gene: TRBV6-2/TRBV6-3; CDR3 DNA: TGTGCCAGCAGCCCTCTTCCCGGGAGGGCTAAAGAGACCCAGTACTTC; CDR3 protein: CASSPLPGRAKETQYF
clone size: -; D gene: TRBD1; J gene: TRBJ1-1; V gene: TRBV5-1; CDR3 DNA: TGCGCCAGCAGCTCTGGGACAGGGTACACTGAAGCTTTCTTT; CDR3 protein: CASSSGTGYTEAFF
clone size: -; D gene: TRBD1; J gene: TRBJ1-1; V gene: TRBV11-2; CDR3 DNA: TGTGCCAGCAGCTTAATCCCAGGGGGCGCCGGGACTGAAGCTTTCTTT; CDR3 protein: CASSLIPGGAGTEAFF
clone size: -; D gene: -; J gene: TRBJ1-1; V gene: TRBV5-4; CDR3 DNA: TGTGCCAGCAGCGGAGGAATTTTGGCGAACACTGAAGCTTTCTTT; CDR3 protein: CASSGGILANTEAFF
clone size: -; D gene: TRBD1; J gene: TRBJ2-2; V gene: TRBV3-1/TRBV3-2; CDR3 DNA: TGTGCCAGCAGCATCGGGACAGGGGGCACCGGGGAGCTGTTTTTT; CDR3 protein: CASSIGTGGTGELFF
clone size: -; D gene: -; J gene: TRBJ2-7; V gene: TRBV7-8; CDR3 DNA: TGTGCCAGCAGCGGCTGGAGCTCCTACGAGCAGTACTTC; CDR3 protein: CASSGWSSYEQYF
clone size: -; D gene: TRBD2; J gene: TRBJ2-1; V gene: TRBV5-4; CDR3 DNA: TGTGCCAGCAGCTTGGGCGGGAGCTATAACAATGAGCAGTTCTTC; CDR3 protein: CASSLGGSYNNEQFF
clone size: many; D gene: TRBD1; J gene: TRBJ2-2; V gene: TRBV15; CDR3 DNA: TGTGCCACCAGCTCCGGACAGGGTGTGACCGGGGAGCTGTTTTTT; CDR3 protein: CATSSGQGVTGELFF
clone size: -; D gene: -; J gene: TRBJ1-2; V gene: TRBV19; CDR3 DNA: TGTGCCAGTAGTACTATTGACAGAAGCTATGGCTACACCTTC; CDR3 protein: CASSTIDRSYGYTF
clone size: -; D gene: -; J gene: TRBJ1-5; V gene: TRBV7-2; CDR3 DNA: TGTGCCAGCAGTTTCTCCGAGGGTGTAGGCAATCAGCCCCAGCATTTT; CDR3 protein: CASSFSEGVGNQPQHF
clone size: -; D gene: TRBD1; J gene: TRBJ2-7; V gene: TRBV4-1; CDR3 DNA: TGCGCCAGCAGCCAACCGACAGGGACCGGCGAGCAGTACTTC; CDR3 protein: CASSQPTGTGEQYF
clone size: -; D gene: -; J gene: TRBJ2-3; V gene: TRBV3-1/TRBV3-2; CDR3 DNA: TGTGCCAGCAGCCCGTTCCAGGGTATCCCAGATACGCAGTATTTT; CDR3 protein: CASSPFQGIPDTQYF
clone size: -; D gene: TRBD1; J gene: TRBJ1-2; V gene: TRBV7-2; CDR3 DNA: TGTGCCAGCAGCTTAGACAGGGGGCGGTATGGCTACACCTTC; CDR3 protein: CASSLDRGRYGYTF
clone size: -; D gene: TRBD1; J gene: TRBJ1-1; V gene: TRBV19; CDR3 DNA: TGTGCCAGTAGTCCGCAGACAGGGATGGATGCTTTCTTT; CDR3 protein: CASSPQTGMDAFF
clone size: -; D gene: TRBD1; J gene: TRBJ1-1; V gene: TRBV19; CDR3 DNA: TGTGCCAGTAGTATTACCGGGACAGGGTTAGCTTTCTTT; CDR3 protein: CASSITGTGLAFF
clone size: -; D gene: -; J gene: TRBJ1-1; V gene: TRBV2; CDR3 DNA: TGTGCCAGCAGTAGGACTCTGAACACTGAAGCTTTCTTT; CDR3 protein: CASSRTLNTEAFF